This T cell receptor (beta chain) is from a study of CD8 T cells in ankylosing spondylitis. Findings of the study overall: Disease-associated clones were CD8+ and fairly uncommon in peripheral blood. Typical of ankylosing spondylitis blood, it appeared, was a TCR beta motif of several highly homologous variants. Some motif variants were previously reported in reactive arthritis synovial fluid and blood.

Germline V CDR1 and CDR2: SEHNR, FQNEAQ (reference sequence). The CDR3 contains 16 residues. V lost 5 bases and J 2 bases, leaving 18 bases between the germline ends. Library preparation for TCR beta used quantitative 5'-RACE with molecular barcodes. Each CDR3 protein is one row after TCRdb ran MiXCR on the 5' RACE reads. The sample has just over 150,000 distinct CDR3 sequences; around 19% are singletons. On this clonotype itself: What it binds is not known.

The sequenced sample was blood, either unsorted or a sorted T cell fraction (not recorded which). The rearrangement uses TRBV7-9 and TRBJ2-5; D unresolved. The TCR originated in a male donor with ankylosing spondylitis or in good health (not recorded which). The CDR3 loop is CASSRRASAKQETQYF. The CDR3 DNA reads as TGTGCCAGCAGCCGAAGGGCAAGCGCCAAGCAAGAGACCCAGTACTTC.